Listed here is a single T cell receptor beta chain. Its antigen is unknown. No base-level quality is on record; no much larger clone is a single base apart. Collaborating institutions collected whole blood in K2EDTA tubes following their own protocols. For TCRbeta analysis, collaborators shipped samples as frozen whole blood, isolated PBMCs, or DNA extracted from either of those sample types. The CDR3 goes from the cysteine to the phenylalanine over 16 residues. The read is trimmed to its CDR3 DNA, 48 bases read in frame from base 1. The germline V and J ends show losses of 1 base and 6 bases respectively, and no gene match explains 7 bases of the junction. Per the germline V gene (reference sequence), LNHNV is the CDR1 and YYDKDF is the CDR2. TCRbeta CDR3 regions were amplified from genomic DNA by means of the immunoSEQ Assay, a bias-controlled multiplex PCR. Regarding the original processing steps: The number of nucleated cells in each sample was estimated by amplification of reference gene primers within the assay. Sequence reads were collapsed and filtered to measure the absolute abundance of every unique TCRbeta CDR3 rearrangement. For each sample, productive Simpson clonality was calculated as the square root of Simpson's diversity index across productive rearrangements. As stored in TCRdb, this immuneACCESS dataset retains in-frame rearrangements with V and J assigned. A fraction of the clones does not appear; measured against another copy, unresolved V genes explain less than half of the discrepancy, and the remainder lacks a known reason. The V and J calls and the clone size are those of that table, but D and trimming were determined from the DNA. The sample profile shows 40,000 or so clones; around 84% of them were found once. Roughly 13% of the sample is held by the ten biggest clonotypes.

The sample is drawn from a study of blood T cell repertoires in COVID-19 (TCRdb year 2020). Background on the whole study: Samples from collaborators originated in the United States, Italy and Spain and spanned both the acute and convalescent phases of COVID-19. The prospective study material was composed of cDNA or gDNA derived from T cells, B-cell-depleted T cells, or PBMCs. The dataset comprised deeply sampled blood TCRbeta repertoires from subjects exposed to, actively infected with, or recovered from COVID-19. The repertoires were made available in a free public database intended to serve as a resource for research on the immune response to SARS-CoV-2. The samples were drawn from the first 160 participants of the ongoing ImmuneRACE study and from some 1,300 subjects provided by 6 global collaborators. A de-identified subject ID, COVID-19 status, age in years and sex were almost always included in the sample metadata. HLA class I and class II types, where available, came from metadata supplied by the sample provider rather than from assay-based typing.

General conclusions and limits of the study: Clinical and demographic metadata were provided uncurated, with the amount varying by source and participant.

The sequence is built from TRBV15 and TRBJ2-5; TRBD2 fits 11 bases in the junction. The sequenced material came from peripheral blood. This receptor was obtained from a human donor in a cohort sampled during active COVID-19. The CDR3 corresponds to CATSRVSGGALKTQYF. The sequence in DNA is TGTGCCACCAGCAGAGTTAGCGGGGGGGCCTTGAAGACCCAGTACTTC. Extended through the reference TRBV15 and TRBJ2-5 proteins, this CDR3 yields the full variable domain: DAMVIQNPRYQVTQFGKPVTLSCSQTLNHNVMYWYQQKSSQAPKLLFHYYDKDFNNEADTPDNFQSRRPNTSFCFLDIRSPGLGDTAMYLCATSRVSGGALKTQYFGPGTRLLVL.